Shown below are 30 T cell receptor beta chains from a single sample sequenced in a study of CD8 T cells in ankylosing spondylitis. Using its own MiXCR run on the 5' RACE reads, TCRdb lists one record per CDR3 protein. This sample has hundreds of thousands of distinct CDR3 sequences, with 25% to 30% found just once. The sample comprised blood, either unsorted or a sorted T cell fraction (not recorded which). Receptors originate from a male donor with ankylosing spondylitis or in good health (not recorded which).

For the CDR3, the DNA is TGCAGTGCGCCCAACAGGGAGAACACCGGGGAGCTGTTTTTT. This gives the protein CSAPNRENTGELFF. V gene TRBV20-1 combines with J gene TRBJ2-2; a possible D gene is TRBD1 (6 bases). The CDR3 is made up of 14 amino acids. V was trimmed by 6 bases and J by 1 base, leaving 12 bases between them. Germline lookup yields CDR1 DFQATT and CDR2 SNEGSKA (reference sequence).

This clonotype was seen repeatedly, ten times or more. J is TRBJ2-7 and V is TRBV29-1, with D tentatively TRBD1 or TRBD2 (5 bases each). The CDR3 is 13 amino acids. Trimming took 2 bases from V and 5 from J, leaving 13 bases between them. CDR1 and CDR2 from the germline V gene are SQVTM and ANQGSEA. CDR3 protein: CSVEPGTKHEQYF. The CDR3 bases are TGCAGCGTTGAACCAGGGACCAAGCACGAGCAGTACTTC.

The chain recombines TRBV20-1 with TRBJ2-7; D gene unclear. This CDR3 contains 14 residues. Germline lookup yields CDR1 DFQATT and CDR2 SNEGSKA (reference sequence). Trimming cost V 0 bases and J 7 bases, with 16 bases left between them. The CDR3, as DNA: TGCAGTGCTAGAGATCGGCGGTCCGTGGGGGAGCAGTACTTC. As protein: CSARDRRSVGEQYF.

This clonotype has at least ten counts. The chain carries TRBV20-1 and TRBJ2-3; D is possibly TRBD2 (5 bases). This CDR3 comprises 16 residues. Germline V gives CDR1 DFQATT, CDR2 SNEGSKA (reference sequence). Trimming cost V 1 base and J 4 bases, with 18 bases left between them. The CDR3 sequence: CSARGLTSGGSDTQYF. CDR3 in DNA: TGCAGTGCTAGAGGGCTGACGAGCGGAGGCTCAGATACGCAGTATTTT.

This clonotype was seen many times. The gene calls are TRBV5-1 and TRBJ2-7; 7 bases map to TRBD2. The CDR3 is 17 residues long. V gave up 2 bases and J gave up 1 base; unmatched junction bases: 12. Per the germline V gene, CDR1 is SGHRS and CDR2 is YFSETQ. In nucleotides, the CDR3 is TGCGCCAGCAGCTTCTCTTCGGGTAGCGGGTTTTCCTACGAGCAGTACTTC. It codes for CASSFSSGSGFSYEQYF.

This chain links TRBV29-1 with TRBJ2-4, with a possible D match to TRBD1 (6 bases). The V end was cut by 5 bases, the J end by 9 bases, with 11 bases between. From germline, CDR1 is SQVTM and CDR2 ANQGSEA. The CDR3 totals 11 residues. CDR3 in DNA: TGCAGCGTTCAAGTCAGGGGCATTCAGTACTTC. The encoded protein is CSVQVRGIQYF.

This clonotype has ten or more counts. The V and J genes are TRBV5-1 and TRBJ2-1; the match to TRBD1 covers 9 bases. CDR1 is SGHRS, CDR2 YFSETQ, per germline. This CDR3 contains 15 residues. V shed 4 bases and J 3 bases; nucleotides not matched to a gene: 5. CDR3 residues: CASSHGTGIYNEQFF. The CDR3, as DNA: TGCGCCAGCAGCCACGGGACAGGGATCTACAATGAGCAGTTCTTC.

The V call is TRBV20-1, the J call TRBJ2-7; D is ambiguous. This CDR3 is 15 amino acids long. The V gene's germline CDR1 is DFQATT and CDR2 SNEGSKA (reference sequence). Deletions cut 0 bases from V and 5 bases from J, with 17 bases between. The CDR3 DNA reads TGCAGTGCTAGAGATCCAGTCGATGTGGGAAACGAGCAGTACTTC. It translates to CSARDPVDVGNEQYF.

This chain connects TRBV18 to TRBJ2-3, with D unclear. Germline-derived CDR1 and CDR2 are KGHSH and LQKENI. The CDR3 is made up of 13 amino acids. Trimming shortened V by 3 bases and J by 4 bases, and 8 bases separated the two germline ends. CDR3 nucleotide sequence: TGTGCCAGCTCACCGTCCCGGGCAGATACGCAGTATTTT. This translates into CASSPSRADTQYF.

The chain combines TRBV20-1 with TRBJ2-3; 11 bases agree with TRBD2. With 7 bases clipped from V and 1 base from J, the junction kept 7 bases outside the gene matches. This CDR3 comprises 15 residues. In germline, CDR1 is DFQATT, CDR2 SNEGSKA (reference sequence). The CDR3 nucleotides are TGCAGTGTCTTAGCGGGAGGGCCGGGCACAGATACGCAGTATTTT. Its translation: CSVLAGGPGTDTQYF.

This clonotype was observed a handful of times. The chain couples TRBV20-1 to TRBJ2-1; possible D gene TRBD2, 5 bases. The CDR3 runs 13 residues. Trimming took off 4 bases at V and 2 bases at J, with 9 bases between the two ends. The germline CDR1 and CDR2 sequences are DFQATT and SNEGSKA (reference sequence). CDR3 coding DNA: TGCAGTGCTAAGGACTCAGCCTACAATGAGCAGTTCTTC. It is translated as CSAKDSAYNEQFF.

This clonotype has at least ten counts. The rearrangement uses TRBV27 and TRBJ2-1, with a tentative D call TRBD2 (6 bases). V lost 5 bases and J 7 bases, leaving 21 bases between the germline ends. The CDR3 extends over 16 amino acids. From germline, CDR1 is MNHEY and CDR2 SMNVEV (reference sequence). DNA for the CDR3: TGTGCCAGCAGTGGAGTTCTTGGGAGGTTTATGAATGAGCAGTTCTTC. Translation: CASSGVLGRFMNEQFF.

This chain links TRBV12-3 or TRBV12-4 with TRBJ2-4, with D unresolved. Between the trimmed V and J ends, which lost 5 bases and 9 bases, there was a span of 11 bases. The CDR3 has 12 amino acids. CDR3 in amino acids: CASSKGRVIQYF. The CDR3 DNA is TGTGCCAGCAGTAAGGGAAGGGTCATTCAGTACTTC.

This chain links TRBV29-1 with TRBJ2-7, with D possibly being TRBD2 (5 bases). There are 15 residues in the CDR3. Trimming took off 5 bases at V and 2 bases at J, with 19 bases between the two ends. The germline gives CDR1 SQVTM, CDR2 ANQGSEA. CDR3 coding DNA: TGCAGCGTTTCGGGAAAACCTGGACGGGCCTACGAGCAGTACTTC. It codes for CSVSGKPGRAYEQYF.

The V call is TRBV20-1, the J call TRBJ2-1; TRBD2 matches at 10 bases. Unmatched junction bases numbered 18, after V lost 2 bases and J lost 5 bases. This CDR3 region has 19 residues. CDR1 and CDR2 from the germline V gene are DFQATT and SNEGSKA (reference sequence). The CDR3 bases are TGCAGTGCTAGATCTGGGGATGGAGCGGGAGGGGTTAGGAACAATGAGCAGTTCTTC. Encoded protein: CSARSGDGAGGVRNNEQFF.

There are many counts of this clonotype. CDR3 bases: TGTGCCAGCAGCCTCTACGTAGCCTACGAGCAGTACTTC. Translating it yields CASSLYVAYEQYF. V is TRBV12-3 or TRBV12-4 and J is TRBJ2-7; D remains ambiguous. Trimming stripped 6 bases from V and 2 bases from J, with 11 bases between. The CDR3 totals 13 residues.

The chain couples TRBV7-2 to TRBJ2-1; 7 nucleotides agree with TRBD2. The CDR3 contains 15 residues. V shed 7 bases and J 4 bases; nucleotides not matched to a gene: 10. Germline-derived CDR1 and CDR2 are SGHTA and FQGNSA. The CDR3 nucleotides read TGTGCCAGCACCTCCGGTCTAGCGGTTTACAATGAGCAGTTCTTC. Its translation: CASTSGLAVYNEQFF.

The chain links TRBV15 to TRBJ2-1; 7 bases map to TRBD1. V lost 0 bases to trimming and J lost 6 bases; unmatched junction nucleotides: 8. The V gene's germline CDR1 is LNHNV and CDR2 YYDKDF (reference sequence). This CDR3 has 16 amino acids. The CDR3 nucleotides are TGTGCCACCAGCAGAGATTATGGAGACAGGGTCAATGAGCAGTTCTTC. Protein: CATSRDYGDRVNEQFF.

This clonotype was detected many times. The rearrangement links TRBV20-1 to TRBJ1-5, with a tentative D call TRBD1 (5 bases). V was pared by 2 bases and J by 4 bases, with 15 bases between. The CDR3 runs 15 residues. Germline loops: CDR1 DFQATT, CDR2 SNEGSKA (reference sequence). The CDR3 region is CSARRDYEPNQPQHF. CDR3 in DNA: TGCAGTGCTAGAAGGGACTATGAACCAAATCAGCCCCAGCATTTT.

The sample holds many counts of this clonotype. The chain has TRBV4-1 and TRBJ2-1, with 13 nucleotides matching TRBD2. V trimming: 1 base; J trimming: 4 bases; junction bases outside the gene matches: 7. This CDR3 contains 18 residues. Germline lookup yields CDR1 MGHRA and CDR2 YSYEKL. The CDR3 DNA follows: TGCGCCAGCAGCCAAGGACTAGCGGGAGGCTCGGGGTACAATGAGCAGTTCTTC. Its translation is CASSQGLAGGSGYNEQFF.

This chain connects TRBV20-1 to TRBJ2-4; D might be TRBD2 (7 bases). Trimming cost V 6 bases and J 7 bases, with 19 bases left between them. The CDR3 runs to 14 residues. Germline V gene data show CDR1 as DFQATT and CDR2 as SNEGSKA (reference sequence). In DNA form, the CDR3 reads TGCAGTGCCCCTTGGGGGGGCAACTATAACATTCAGTACTTC. Its translation is CSAPWGGNYNIQYF.

A few counts support this clonotype. This CDR3 reads CSANRDNYEQYF. CDR3 DNA sequence: TGCAGTGCGAACCGGGACAACTACGAGCAGTACTTC. The chain recombines TRBV20-1 with TRBJ2-7; TRBD1 is a possible D gene (6 bases). Germline V CDR1 and CDR2: DFQATT, SNEGSKA (reference sequence). This CDR3 has 12 amino acids. V was pared by 6 bases and J by 3 bases, with 12 bases between.

This clonotype was seen more than once but under ten times. The chain couples TRBV4-3 to TRBJ1-5; D gene ambiguous. Germline V gene data show CDR1 as LGHNA and CDR2 as YSLEER. This CDR3 comprises 13 residues. Trimming cost V 4 bases and J 7 bases, with 11 bases left between them. The CDR3 sequence is CASSLKTGQPQHF. In nucleotides, the CDR3 is TGCGCCAGCAGCCTCAAGACGGGGCAGCCCCAGCATTTT.

This clonotype was counted at least ten times. This chain connects TRBV12-3 or TRBV12-4 to TRBJ2-5; the D gene is possibly TRBD2 (6 bases). Trimming shortened V by 4 bases and J by 12 bases, and 12 bases separated the two germline ends. This CDR3 has 11 residues. CDR3 DNA: TGTGCCAGCAGTTCAGCGGGCCCCGAGTACTTC. Translation: CASSSAGPEYF.

This clonotype was detected ten times or more. The chain recombines TRBV11-3 with TRBJ2-1; weak D call: TRBD2 (6 bases). The CDR3 has 13 residues. CDR1 and CDR2 from the germline V gene are SGHNT and YENEEA. V lost 4 bases to trimming and J lost 5 bases, with 9 bases between them. CDR3 sequence (DNA): TGTGCCAGCAGCTCGGAGGGTGACAATGAGCAGTTCTTC. This gives the protein CASSSEGDNEQFF.

This clonotype was seen ten or more times. This chain links TRBV18 with TRBJ2-1, with D perhaps TRBD2 (6 bases). V was pared by 3 bases and J by 0 bases, with 6 bases between. The germline V gene has CDR1 KGHSH and CDR2 LQKENI. The length of the CDR3 is 14 residues. CDR3 protein: CASSPGSSYNEQFF. CDR3 DNA sequence: TGTGCCAGCTCACCCGGGAGCTCCTACAATGAGCAGTTCTTC.

This clonotype came up many times. This chain uses TRBV6-1 with TRBJ2-7; 12 nucleotides match TRBD2. Germline lookup yields CDR1 MNHNS and CDR2 SASEGT. The CDR3 covers 15 residues. Trimming cost V 6 bases and J 2 bases; bases outside gene matches: 5. Here the CDR3 DNA reads TGTGCCAGCAGGAGGGGACTAGCGGGCGCCTACGAGCAGTACTTC. It translates to CASRRGLAGAYEQYF.

This clonotype was detected a few times. The chain joins TRBV12-3 or TRBV12-4 to TRBJ1-1, with a tentative D call TRBD1 (5 bases). Trimming stripped 3 bases from V and 3 bases from J, with 8 bases between. The CDR3 runs to 13 residues. The CDR3 sequence: CASSFGADTEAFF. The CDR3 bases are TGTGCCAGCAGTTTTGGGGCAGACACTGAAGCTTTCTTT.

This clonotype was seen more than once but under ten times. The chain employs TRBV15 and TRBJ2-2; D possibly corresponds to TRBD1 (6 bases). Germline assignment: CDR1 LNHNV and CDR2 YYDKDF (reference sequence). The CDR3 runs 14 residues. The ends were cut back, 4 bases at V and 4 bases at J, with 10 bases in the middle. The CDR3 loop reads CATSIQGSTGELFF. CDR3 coding DNA: TGTGCCACCAGCATACAGGGAAGCACCGGGGAGCTGTTTTTT. Based on the CDR3 plus reference TRBV15 and TRBJ2-2, the full variable domain is DAMVIQNPRYQVTQFGKPVTLSCSQTLNHNVMYWYQQKSSQAPKLLFHYYDKDFNNEADTPDNFQSRRPNTSFCFLDIRSPGLGDTAMYLCATSIQGSTGELFFGEGSRLTVL.

The chain is built from TRBV29-1 and TRBJ2-7; 13 bases line up with TRBD2. CDR3 length: 14 amino acids. V lost 5 bases and J lost 3; bases outside the gene matches: 4. Per the germline V gene, CDR1 is SQVTM and CDR2 is ANQGSEA. As DNA, the CDR3 is TGCAGCGTTCGAAGGACTAGCGGGAGCTACGAGCAGTACTTC. It codes for CSVRRTSGSYEQYF.